The 15 T cell receptor beta chains below all came from one sample that was sequenced in a study of cytomegalovirus exposure and HLA in healthy donors. The PCR was carried out with 60 Vbeta primers and 13 Jbeta primers. Clones were sequenced by immunoSEQ multiplex PCR, and TCRdb holds only the in-frame ones, with some missing. The sample table includes some 110,000 clones. Specimen: PBMCs. The receptors shown here come from a man younger than 45 in good health and CMV-seronegative.

The rearrangement links TRBV28 to TRBJ1-5, with TRBD1 as a possible D gene (6 bases). This CDR3 comprises 17 residues. Germline lookup yields CDR1 MDHEN and CDR2 SYDVKM. The V end was cut by 5 bases, the J end by 7 bases, with 24 bases between. The chain's CDR3 is CASSPTHGPQGIQPQHF. CDR3 in DNA: TGTGCCAGCAGTCCTACCCATGGACCGCAGGGGATCCAGCCCCAGCATTTT.

The chain links TRBV28 to TRBJ1-5; 7 bases are a match to TRBD1. Germline V lookup: CDR1 MDHEN, CDR2 SYDVKM. The CDR3 is 17 amino acids. The J segment lost 2 bases and the V segment lost 2 bases, leaving 9 bases of the junction unmatched. The CDR3 sequence: CASSLPAGGWGNQPQHF. CDR3 in DNA: TGTGCCAGCAGTTTACCGGCAGGGGGTTGGGGCAATCAGCCCCAGCATTTT.

The chain is built from TRBV5-4 and TRBJ2-7; 7 bases are shared with TRBD1. CDR1 and CDR2 from the germline V gene are SGHNT and YYREEE (reference sequence). With V trimmed by 3 bases and J by 0 bases, 3 bases remained unmatched. The CDR3 is made up of 14 amino acids. The CDR3 bases are TGTGCCAGCAGCTCCGGGACAGTCTCCTACGAGCAGTACTTC. Amino acids: CASSSGTVSYEQYF.

The chain couples TRBV30 to TRBJ2-1, with TRBD2 matching over 11 bases. This CDR3 spans 14 amino acids. The ends lost 2 bases at V and 4 bases at J; junction bases unmatched: 1. Germline-derived CDR1 and CDR2 are GTSNPN and SVGIG (reference sequence). CDR3 nucleotides: TGTGCCTGGAGTTGGACTAGCGGGTACAATGAGCAGTTCTTC. Protein sequence: CAWSWTSGYNEQFF.

The gene calls are TRBV19 and TRBJ1-2, with a weak D call TRBD1 (6 bases). The CDR3 is 14 amino acids. Germline-derived CDR1 and CDR2 are LNHDA and SQIVND (reference sequence). V gave up 10 bases and J gave up 3 bases, with 18 bases separating them. The CDR3 spells CATSVGQKDYGYTF. Written as DNA, the CDR3 is TGTGCCACCTCAGTCGGACAGAAAGACTATGGCTACACCTTC.

The V gene is TRBV28, the J gene TRBJ1-4; TRBD1 aligns across 8 bases. The CDR3 spans 14 residues. Per germline, CDR1 MDHEN and CDR2 SYDVKM. The ends lost 6 bases at V and 8 bases at J; junction bases unmatched: 8. CDR3 DNA sequence: TGTGCCAGCAGCCGTGACAGGGGTTCGGAAAAACTGTTTTTT. Protein: CASSRDRGSEKLFF.

J is TRBJ2-7 and V is TRBV6-5, with 13 bases matching TRBD2. The CDR3 consists of 15 residues. CDR1 and CDR2 from the germline V gene are MNHEY and SVGAGI. Trimming cost V 5 bases and J 3 bases; bases outside gene matches: 4. CDR3 region: CASSSGLAGVYEQYF. CDR3 sequence (DNA): TGTGCCAGCAGTAGCGGACTAGCGGGAGTCTACGAGCAGTACTTC.

This chain uses TRBV18 with TRBJ1-1, with D uncertain. V lost 3 bases, J lost 3 bases, and 11 bases lay in between. CDR3 length equals 14 residues. Germline loops: CDR1 KGHSH, CDR2 LQKENI. Here the CDR3 DNA reads TGTGCCAGCTCACCCGGGTCTCGGGACACTGAAGCTTTCTTT. Residues: CASSPGSRDTEAFF.

The chain recombines TRBV25-1 with TRBJ2-1; TRBD1 aligns across 7 bases. The germline V gene encodes CDR1 MGHDK and CDR2 SYGVNS. CDR3 length: 13 residues. V shed 10 bases and J 3 bases; nucleotides not matched to a gene: 6. The CDR3 DNA reads TGTGCCACCTATGCAGGGGGCTACAATGAGCAGTTCTTC. Its translation: CATYAGGYNEQFF. Full variable domain (remainder filled in from reference TRBV25-1 and TRBJ2-1): EADIYQTPRYLVIGTGKKITLECSQTMGHDKMYWYQQDPGMELHLIHYSYGVNSTEKGDLSSESTVSRIRTEHFPLTLESARPSHTSQYLCATYAGGYNEQFFGPGTRLTVL.

The chain links TRBV30 to TRBJ1-2, with no clear D. V shed 1 base and J shed 0 bases, with 12 bases lying between them. This CDR3 comprises 15 residues. The germline CDR1 and CDR2 sequences are GTSNPN and SVGIG (reference sequence). The CDR3 nucleotides read TGTGCCTGGAGTGCGGGGAACGAGGCTAACTATGGCTACACCTTC. Encoded protein: CAWSAGNEANYGYTF.

The chain has TRBV7-9 and TRBJ2-1, with D possibly TRBD1 on 5 matching bases. The CDR3 spans 15 residues. V was clipped by 5 bases and J by 2 bases, with 13 bases between them. From germline, CDR1 is SEHNR and CDR2 FQNEAQ (reference sequence). The CDR3 loop reads CASSLQGSTYNEQFF. CDR3 bases: TGTGCCAGCAGCCTTCAGGGTAGCACCTACAATGAGCAGTTCTTC.

A note on this clone: Within the sample, other DNA sequences also encode this same CDR3. This chain connects TRBV28 to TRBJ2-5; D not certain. The CDR3 loop spans 12 amino acids. Germline CDR1 is MDHEN and CDR2 is SYDVKM. V was trimmed by 8 bases and J by 0 bases, leaving 7 bases between them. CDR3 coding DNA: TGTGCCAGCGGCCCCAACCAAGAGACCCAGTACTTC. It is translated as CASGPNQETQYF.

The rearrangement uses TRBV6-5 and TRBJ1-1; D is perhaps TRBD1 (6 bases). CDR1 is MNHEY and CDR2 is SVGAGI in the germline V gene. V was pared by 6 bases and J by 11 bases, with 13 bases between. The CDR3 sequence is 11 residues long. DNA of the CDR3: TGTGCCAGCAGATCAGGGGAAGAGGCTTTCTTT. As protein: CASRSGEEAFF.

The chain carries TRBV10-3 and TRBJ2-5; D possibly corresponds to TRBD2 (5 bases). The tail of the sequence fits TRBJ2-7 better, so the J call may be wrong. Germline V gives CDR1 ENHRY, CDR2 SYGVKD. The CDR3 totals 16 residues. CDR3 in DNA: TGTGCCATCAGTGAGGGGAAACTACTAGGCACCTACGAGCAGTACTTC. Its translation: CAISEGKLLGTYEQYF.

The V gene is TRBV6-5, the J gene TRBJ1-1, with D perhaps matching TRBD1 (6 bases). Trimming cost V 5 bases and J 5 bases, with 18 bases left between them. Per the germline V gene, CDR1 is MNHEY and CDR2 is SVGAGI. The CDR3 has 15 residues. CDR3 residues: CASSHRVVRGTEAFF. CDR3 coding DNA: TGTGCCAGCAGTCACCGAGTAGTCAGGGGAACTGAAGCTTTCTTT.